The present T cell receptor beta chain was sequenced within a study of CD8+CD57+ T cells in acquired aplastic anemia. Study information: Sorted CD4+ and CD8+ cells yielded around 3.3 ug of DNA on average.

Genomic DNA, serving as template, underwent TCR beta VDJ and CDR3 profiling. Using its own MiXCR run on the reads, TCRdb lists one record per CDR3 protein. Counted here are approximately 180,000 distinct CDR3 sequences, roughly 50% occurring once; the ten biggest clones make up roughly 1.8%. The germline V gene encodes CDR1 SGHRS and CDR2 YFSETQ. The CDR3 runs 15 residues. Trimming pared 1 base from V and 2 bases from J, leaving 10 bases between. Sequencing involved patients with CD8+CD57+ cell expansion previously shown by flow cytometry. There was no therapy given to any patient before the blood sampling took place.

The source material was sorted CD4+, CD8+, or CD8+CD57+ T cells (not recorded which) from PBMCs. This chain joins TRBV5-1 and TRBJ2-1, with D tentatively TRBD1 (5 bases). The source is a human donor with aplastic anemia. CDR3 sequence: CASSLWGAAYNEQFF. CDR3 DNA: TGCGCCAGCAGCTTGTGGGGCGCAGCCTACAATGAGCAGTTCTTC.